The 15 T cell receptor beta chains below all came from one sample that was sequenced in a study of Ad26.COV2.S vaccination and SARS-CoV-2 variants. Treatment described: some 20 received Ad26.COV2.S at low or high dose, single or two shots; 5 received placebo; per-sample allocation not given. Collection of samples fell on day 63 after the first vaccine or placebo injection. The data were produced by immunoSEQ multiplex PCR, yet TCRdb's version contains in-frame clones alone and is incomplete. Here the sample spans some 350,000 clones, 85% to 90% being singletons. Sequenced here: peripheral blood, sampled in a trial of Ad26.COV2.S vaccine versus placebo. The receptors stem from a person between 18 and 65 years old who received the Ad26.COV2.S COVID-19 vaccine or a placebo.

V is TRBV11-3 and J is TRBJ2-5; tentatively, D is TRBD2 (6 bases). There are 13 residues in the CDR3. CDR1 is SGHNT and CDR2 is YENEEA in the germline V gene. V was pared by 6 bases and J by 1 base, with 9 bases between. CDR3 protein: CASSASVQETQYF. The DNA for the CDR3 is TGTGCCAGCAGTGCTAGCGTCCAAGAGACCCAGTACTTC.

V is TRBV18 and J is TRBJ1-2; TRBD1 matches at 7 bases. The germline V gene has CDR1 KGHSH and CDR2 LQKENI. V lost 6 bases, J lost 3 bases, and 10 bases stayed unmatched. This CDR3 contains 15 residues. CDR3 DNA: TGTGCCAGCTCTCTCTCCACAGGGGCTGACTATGGCTACACCTTC. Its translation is CASSLSTGADYGYTF.

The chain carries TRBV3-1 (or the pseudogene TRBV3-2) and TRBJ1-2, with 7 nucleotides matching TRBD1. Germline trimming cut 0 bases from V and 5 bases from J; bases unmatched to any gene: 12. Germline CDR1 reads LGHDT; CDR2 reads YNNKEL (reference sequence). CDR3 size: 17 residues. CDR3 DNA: TGTGCCAGCAGCCAAGAGGGCGAAATGGAGGGGGCATATGGCTACACCTTC. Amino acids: CASSQEGEMEGAYGYTF.

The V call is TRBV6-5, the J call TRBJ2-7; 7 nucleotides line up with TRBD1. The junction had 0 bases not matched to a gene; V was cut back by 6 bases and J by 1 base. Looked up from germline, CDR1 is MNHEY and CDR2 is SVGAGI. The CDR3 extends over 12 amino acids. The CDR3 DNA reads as TGTGCCAGCAGGGACAGGTCCTACGAGCAGTACGTC. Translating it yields CASRDRSYEQYV.

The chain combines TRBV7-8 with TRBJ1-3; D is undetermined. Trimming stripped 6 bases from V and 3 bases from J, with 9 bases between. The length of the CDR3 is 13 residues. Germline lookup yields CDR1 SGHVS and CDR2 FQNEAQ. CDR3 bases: TGTGCCAGCAGTCCCCGGGTTGGAAACACCATATATTTT. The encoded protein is CASSPRVGNTIYF.

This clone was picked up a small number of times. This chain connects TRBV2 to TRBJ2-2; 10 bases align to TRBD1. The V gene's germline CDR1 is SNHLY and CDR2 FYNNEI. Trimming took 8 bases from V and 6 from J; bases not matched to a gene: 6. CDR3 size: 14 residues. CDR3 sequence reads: CASFTGTGAGELFF. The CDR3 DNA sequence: TGTGCCAGCTTCACCGGGACAGGGGCCGGGGAGCTGTTTTTT.

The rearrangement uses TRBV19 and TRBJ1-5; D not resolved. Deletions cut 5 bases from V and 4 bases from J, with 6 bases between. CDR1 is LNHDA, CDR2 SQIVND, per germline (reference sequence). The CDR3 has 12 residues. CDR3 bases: TGTGCCAGTAGTCCAGCTAATCAGCCCCAGCATTTT. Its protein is CASSPANQPQHF.

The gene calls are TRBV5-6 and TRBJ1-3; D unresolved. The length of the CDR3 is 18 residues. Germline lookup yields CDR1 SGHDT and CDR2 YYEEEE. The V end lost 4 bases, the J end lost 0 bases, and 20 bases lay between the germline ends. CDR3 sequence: CASSPWEAFWSSGNTIYF. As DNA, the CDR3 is TGTGCCAGCAGCCCGTGGGAGGCGTTCTGGAGCTCTGGAAACACCATATATTTT.

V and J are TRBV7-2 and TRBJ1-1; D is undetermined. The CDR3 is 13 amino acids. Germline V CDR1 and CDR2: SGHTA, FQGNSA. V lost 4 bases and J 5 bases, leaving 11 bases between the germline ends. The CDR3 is CASSSFPGTEAFF. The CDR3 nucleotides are TGTGCCAGCAGCTCCTTTCCTGGAACTGAAGCTTTCTTT. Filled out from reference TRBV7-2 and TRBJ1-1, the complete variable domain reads GAGVSQSPSNKVTEKGKDVELRCDPISGHTALYWYRQSLGQGLEFLIYFQGNSAPDKSGLPSDRFSAERTGGSVSTLTIQRTQQEDSAVYLCASSSFPGTEAFFGQGTRLTVV.

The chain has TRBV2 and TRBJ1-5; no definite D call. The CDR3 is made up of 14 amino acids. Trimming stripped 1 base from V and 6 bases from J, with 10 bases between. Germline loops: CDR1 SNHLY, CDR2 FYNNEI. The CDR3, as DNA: TGTGCCAGCAGTGAAGGTCCCGTGGGTCAGCCCCAGCATTTT. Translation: CASSEGPVGQPQHF.

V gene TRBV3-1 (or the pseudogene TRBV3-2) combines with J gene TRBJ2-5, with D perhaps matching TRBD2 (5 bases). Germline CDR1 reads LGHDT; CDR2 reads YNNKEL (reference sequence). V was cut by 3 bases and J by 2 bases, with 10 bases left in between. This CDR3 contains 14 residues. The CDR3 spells CASSQFGVQETQYF. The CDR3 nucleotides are TGTGCCAGCAGCCAGTTCGGGGTACAAGAGACCCAGTACTTC.

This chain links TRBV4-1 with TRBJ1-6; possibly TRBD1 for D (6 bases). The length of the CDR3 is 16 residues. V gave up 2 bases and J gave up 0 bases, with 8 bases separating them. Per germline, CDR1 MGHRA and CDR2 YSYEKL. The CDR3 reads CASSQPGASYNSPLHF. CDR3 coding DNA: TGCGCCAGCAGCCAACCGGGGGCCTCCTATAATTCACCCCTCCACTTT.

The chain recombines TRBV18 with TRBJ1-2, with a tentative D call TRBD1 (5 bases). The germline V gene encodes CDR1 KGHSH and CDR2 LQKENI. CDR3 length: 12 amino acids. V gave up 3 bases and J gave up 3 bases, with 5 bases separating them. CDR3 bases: TGTGCCAGCTCACCGGGGGACTATGGCTACACCTTC. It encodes CASSPGDYGYTF.

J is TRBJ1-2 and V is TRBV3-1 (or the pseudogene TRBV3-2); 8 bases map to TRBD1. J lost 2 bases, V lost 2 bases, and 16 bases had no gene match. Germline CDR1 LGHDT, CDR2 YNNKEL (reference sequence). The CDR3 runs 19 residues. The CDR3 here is CASSQRIPGQDFGNYGYTF. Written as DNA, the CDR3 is TGTGCCAGCAGCCAACGTATTCCGGGACAGGATTTCGGAAACTATGGCTACACCTTC.

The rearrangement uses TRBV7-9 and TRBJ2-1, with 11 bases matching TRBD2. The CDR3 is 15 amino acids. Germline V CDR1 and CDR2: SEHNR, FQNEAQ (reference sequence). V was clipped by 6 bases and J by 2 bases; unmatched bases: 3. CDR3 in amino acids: CASRISGGAYNEQFF. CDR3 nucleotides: TGTGCCAGCAGAATTAGCGGGGGGGCCTACAATGAGCAGTTCTTC.